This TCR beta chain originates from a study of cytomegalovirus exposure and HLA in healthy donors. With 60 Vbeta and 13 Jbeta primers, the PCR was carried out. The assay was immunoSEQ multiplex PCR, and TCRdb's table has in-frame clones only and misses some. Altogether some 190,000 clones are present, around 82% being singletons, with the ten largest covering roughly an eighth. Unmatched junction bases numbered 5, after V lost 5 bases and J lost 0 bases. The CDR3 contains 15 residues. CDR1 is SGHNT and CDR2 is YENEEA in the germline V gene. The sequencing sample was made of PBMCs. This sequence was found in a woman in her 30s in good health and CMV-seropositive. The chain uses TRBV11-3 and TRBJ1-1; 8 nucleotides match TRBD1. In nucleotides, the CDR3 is TGTGCCAGCAGCCCCCGACAGGGGATGAACACTGAAGCTTTCTTT. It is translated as CASSPRQGMNTEAFF.